The 9 T cell receptor beta chains presented below share a single source sample, sequenced in a study of cytomegalovirus exposure and HLA in healthy donors. This PCR relied on a set of 60 Vbeta primers and 13 Jbeta primers. The assay was immunoSEQ multiplex PCR, and TCRdb's table has in-frame clones only and misses some. The sample contains 200,000 or so clones, 81% of which appear only once. Sequences were obtained from PBMCs. Receptors were obtained from a man aged 45-65 years in good health and CMV-seronegative.

The genes are TRBV9 and TRBJ1-4; D is perhaps TRBD1 (6 bases). There are 16 residues in the CDR3. Germline V CDR1 and CDR2: SGDLS, YYNGEE. The V gene lost 1 base and the J gene lost 4 bases, with 14 bases spanning the gap. CDR3: CASSVLPWTDNEKLFF. The CDR3 nucleotides read TGTGCCAGCAGCGTACTACCTTGGACAGATAATGAAAAACTGTTTTTT.

The chain combines TRBV29-1 with TRBJ1-1; 7 bases map to TRBD1. Germline assignment: CDR1 SQVTM and CDR2 ANQGSEA. The CDR3 spans 13 residues. V was clipped by 6 bases and J by 2 bases; unmatched bases: 6. CDR3 DNA sequence: TGCAGCGTGTCGACAGGGACTAACACTGAAGCTTTCTTT. Protein: CSVSTGTNTEAFF.

This chain joins TRBV6-1 and TRBJ2-5; 7 bases align to TRBD2. V lost 2 bases and J lost 4; bases outside the gene matches: 10. CDR3 length: 16 amino acids. Germline CDR1 and CDR2: MNHNS and SASEGT. CDR3 region: CASSESIRASGETQYF. For the CDR3, the DNA is TGTGCCAGCAGTGAAAGCATCAGGGCTAGCGGAGAGACCCAGTACTTC.

This chain joins TRBV5-4 and TRBJ2-2, with 7 bases identical to TRBD1. V was clipped by 4 bases and J by 2 bases; unmatched bases: 5. The CDR3 extends over 15 amino acids. The germline CDR1 and CDR2 sequences are SGHNT and YYREEE (reference sequence). DNA for the CDR3: TGTGCCAGCAGCATACGACAGGGTAACACCGGGGAGCTGTTTTTT. Its protein is CASSIRQGNTGELFF.

This clone was observed once. The rearrangement joins TRBV23-1 to TRBJ1-2; D is unclear. TRBV23-1 is identified as an open reading frame with a role that is uncertain. The V and J ends lost 6 bases and 0 bases respectively, with 5 bases between them. This CDR3 has 12 amino acids. The CDR3 here is CASRTPNYGYTF. CDR3 nucleotide sequence: TGCGCCAGCAGAACACCTAACTATGGCTACACCTTC.

The chain has TRBV6-5 and TRBJ1-3; TRBD1 matches 12 bases. The trim removed 10 bases at V and 12 bases at J, leaving 10 bases unmatched. CDR1 is MNHEY, CDR2 SVGAGI, per germline. The CDR3 runs 13 residues. CDR3 DNA sequence: TGTGCCACGATGGGACAGGGGGCGCTGAACATATATTTT. This sequence encodes CATMGQGALNIYF.

For this clone: Other nucleotide sequences from this sample produce the same CDR3. The chain links TRBV13 to TRBJ2-3, with D uncertain. Germline V gene lookup returns CDR1 PRHDT and CDR2 FYEKMQ (reference sequence). V lost 0 bases to trimming and J lost 4 bases, with 5 bases between them. The CDR3 contains 13 residues. In DNA, the CDR3 is TGTGCCAGCAGCTTAGGCGGTGCAGATACGCAGTATTTT. Encoded protein: CASSLGGADTQYF.

Points on this clone: The junction departs from germline at one end; a sequencing error may be responsible. The V gene is TRBV7-9, the J gene TRBJ2-3, with no clear D. The germline CDR1 and CDR2 sequences are SEHNR and FQNEAQ (reference sequence). This CDR3 is built from 11 residues. CDR3 region: CSSSPRDTQYF. The CDR3 DNA reads TGTTCCAGCAGCCCCAGAGATACGCAGTATTTT.

V usage is TRBV14 and J usage is TRBJ2-1; a weak D match, TRBD1 (6 bases). CDR3 length: 16 amino acids. Per the germline V gene, CDR1 is SGHDN and CDR2 is FVKESK. V shed 0 bases and J shed 8 bases, with 17 bases lying between them. The CDR3 spells CASSQDVRQVPHEQFF. The CDR3 nucleotides read TGTGCCAGCAGCCAAGATGTTCGACAGGTCCCCCATGAGCAGTTCTTC.